The 25 T cell receptor beta chains presented below share a single source sample, sequenced in a study of Graves' ophthalmopathy and Graves' hyperthyroidism. RNA transcripts served as template for amplifying TCR beta CDR3 sequences. Scientists carried out first-round RT-PCR using HTBI primers and then a second-round multiplex PCR. TCRdb re-called the multiplex PCR reads through MiXCR, storing one row per CDR3 protein. Of some 360,000 distinct CDR3 sequences in the sample, roughly a sixth were seen once. Sequenced: peripheral blood. The source is an adult woman with stable Graves' hyperthyroidism.

This clonotype was seen repeatedly, ten times or more. The chain couples TRBV28 to TRBJ1-2; D gene unclear. The germline V and J ends were trimmed by 2 bases and 8 bases, with 18 bases remaining between them. The CDR3 spans 15 residues. CDR1 and CDR2 (germline): MDHEN, SYDVKM. CDR3 nucleotides: TGTGCCAGCAGTTTAGAGAGCACGGGATATAGCGGCTACACCTTC. Protein: CASSLESTGYSGYTF.

The rearrangement joins TRBV5-1 to TRBJ1-1, with a tentative D call TRBD1 (6 bases). V was shortened by 7 bases and J by 0 bases, with 13 bases between the two germline ends. Germline V gene data show CDR1 as SGHRS and CDR2 as YFSETQ. This CDR3 is 14 amino acids long. In DNA form, the CDR3 reads TGCGCCAGCTCGAACAGGGAATTGAACACTGAAGCTTTCTTT. Its protein product is CASSNRELNTEAFF.

This clonotype was seen many times. The genes are TRBV3-1 and TRBJ2-7, with a weak D call TRBD1 (6 bases). The V and J ends lost 4 bases and 1 base respectively, with 14 bases between them. Germline CDR1 is LGHDT and CDR2 is YNNKEL (reference sequence). The length of the CDR3 is 15 residues. The CDR3 reads CASSPLPGQSYEQYF. DNA for the CDR3: TGTGCCAGCAGCCCCCTCCCTGGACAGTCCTACGAGCAGTACTTC.

This clonotype was seen at least ten times. The V call is TRBV9, the J call TRBJ2-2, with 11 bases that match TRBD2. With 7 bases clipped from V and 1 base from J, the junction kept 3 bases outside the gene matches. Germline CDR1 SGDLS, CDR2 YYNGEE. The CDR3 has 15 amino acids. In DNA, the CDR3 is TGTGCCAGCGGGGGGACTAGCGGGAACACCGGGGAGCTGTTTTTT. Protein product: CASGGTSGNTGELFF.

This clonotype has at least ten counts. The chain is built from TRBV20-1 and TRBJ2-7; 9 bases align to TRBD1. The CDR3 covers 15 residues. V shed 3 bases and J 3 bases; nucleotides not matched to a gene: 9. Germline assignment: CDR1 DFQATT and CDR2 SNEGSKA (reference sequence). The CDR3 DNA follows: TGCAGTGCTAGCATGCCGGGACAGGGAATCTACGAGCAGTACTTC. This gives the protein CSASMPGQGIYEQYF.

This sequence joins TRBV27 and TRBJ1-1, with D perhaps matching TRBD1 (5 bases). Trimming took 6 bases from V and 1 from J, leaving 12 bases between them. Germline-derived CDR1 and CDR2 are MNHEY and SMNVEV (reference sequence). The CDR3 extends over 14 amino acids. CDR3 nucleotides: TGTGCCAGCAGGGGGGGGTGGAGGAACACTGAAGCTTTCTTT. Translating it yields CASRGGWRNTEAFF.

The gene calls are TRBV12-3 or TRBV12-4 and TRBJ2-5; D possibly corresponds to TRBD2 (5 bases). The CDR3 totals 15 residues. V shed 5 bases and J shed 4 bases, with 17 bases lying between them. In DNA form, the CDR3 reads TGTGCCAGCAGTCACTATGGGGTCCGGGGAGAGACCCAGTACTTC. It translates to CASSHYGVRGETQYF.

V usage is TRBV20-1 and J usage is TRBJ1-2; D call uncertain. V lost 3 bases to trimming and J lost 0 bases, with 5 bases between them. CDR1 and CDR2 (germline): DFQATT, SNEGSKA (reference sequence). CDR3 size: 12 residues. The CDR3 DNA follows: TGCAGTGCTAGTCGGCCTAACTATGGCTACACCTTC. Its protein is CSASRPNYGYTF.

This clonotype was recorded many times. The CDR3 DNA reads as TGTGCCAGCAGTTACTCGCTCCGACAGGATCAGCCCCAGCATTTT. This translates into CASSYSLRQDQPQHF. The chain employs TRBV6-2 or TRBV6-3 and TRBJ1-5, with D possibly being TRBD1 (6 bases). The CDR3 consists of 15 residues. CDR1 and CDR2 (germline): MNHEY, SVGEGT. The V end lost 0 bases, the J end lost 5 bases, and 11 bases lay between the germline ends.

This clonotype occurred many times. This rearrangement joins TRBV7-8 to TRBJ2-2, with D tentatively TRBD1 or TRBD2 (5 bases each). Trimming took off 1 base at V and 2 bases at J, with 14 bases between the two ends. The CDR3 length is 17 residues. Germline assignment: CDR1 SGHVS and CDR2 FQNEAQ. CDR3 amino acids: CASSLGRLRDNTGELFF. The CDR3 DNA reads TGTGCCAGCAGCTTAGGTCGCCTCAGGGACAACACCGGGGAGCTGTTTTTT.

In this sample, this clonotype turned up many times. The gene calls are TRBV6-1 and TRBJ1-1; 9 bases match TRBD1. Germline trimming cut 8 bases from V and 7 bases from J; bases unmatched to any gene: 11. The CDR3 runs 14 residues. CDR1 and CDR2 (germline): MNHNS, SASEGT. The CDR3 sequence: CASGTGRWGDEAFF. In DNA form, the CDR3 reads TGTGCCAGCGGGACAGGGAGGTGGGGCGATGAAGCTTTCTTT.

This clonotype was found many times. The chain has TRBV18 and TRBJ1-2, with 7 bases identical to TRBD1. Germline assignment: CDR1 KGHSH and CDR2 LQKENI. With V trimmed by 3 bases and J by 7 bases, 8 bases remained unmatched. The CDR3 spans 14 residues. The CDR3 nucleotides are TGTGCCAGCTCACCCGAATTGACAGGGCTTGGCTACACCTTC. It codes for CASSPELTGLGYTF.

V and J are TRBV9 and TRBJ1-1; D perhaps matches TRBD1 (5 bases). CDR1 SGDLS and CDR2 YYNGEE come from the germline V gene. The CDR3 extends over 16 amino acids. Trimming stripped 0 bases from V and 3 bases from J, with 15 bases between. The CDR3 DNA sequence: TGTGCCAGCAGCGTAGGGGTACAACAGGAGGACACTGAAGCTTTCTTT. Its protein product is CASSVGVQQEDTEAFF.

This clonotype was recorded at least ten times. Compared with germline, one end of the junction differs, possibly owing to a read error. This rearrangement joins TRBV19 to TRBJ2-5; D uncertain. Germline CDR1 is LNHDA and CDR2 is SQIVND (reference sequence). The CDR3 sequence is 16 residues long. The CDR3 here is CTSSISDFGIGETQYF. CDR3 bases: TGTACCAGTAGTATTTCTGACTTCGGCATTGGCGAGACCCAGTACTTC.

Ten or more counts support this clonotype. This may be a read error, as it is one base from a much larger clone. The V call is TRBV14, the J call TRBJ1-1; TRBD1 aligns across 9 bases. Looked up from germline, CDR1 is SGHDN and CDR2 is FVKESK. After removal of 4 bases from V and 3 bases from J, the junction contained 3 bases not matched to a gene. The CDR3 is made up of 14 amino acids. The CDR3 sequence is CASSPGTGHTEAFF. The CDR3 DNA reads TGTGCCAGCAGCCCAGGGACAGGGCACACTGAAGCTTTCTTT.

This clonotype appeared many times. The genes are TRBV28 and TRBJ1-2, with no clear D. Trimming shortened V by 5 bases and J by 4 bases, and 5 bases separated the two germline ends. Germline V gives CDR1 MDHEN, CDR2 SYDVKM. The CDR3 is made up of 11 amino acids. CDR3 protein: CASSRSYGYTF. In DNA, the CDR3 is TGTGCCAGCAGTCGGTCCTATGGCTACACCTTC.

This clonotype showed up many times. This chain uses TRBV28 with TRBJ1-2; the match to TRBD1 covers 10 bases. The CDR3 contains 14 residues. The V gene's germline CDR1 is MDHEN and CDR2 SYDVKM. V was pared by 5 bases and J by 5 bases, with 5 bases of the junction left unmatched. The CDR3 protein is CASSLRTGGYGYTF. Here the CDR3 DNA reads TGTGCCAGCAGTCTCCGGACAGGGGGATATGGCTACACCTTC.

This clonotype came up many times. The J gene is TRBJ1-1, the V gene TRBV6-5; D may be TRBD1 (5 bases). V was clipped by 2 bases and J by 4 bases, with 8 bases between them. The CDR3 has 13 residues. The germline gives CDR1 MNHEY, CDR2 SVGAGI. This chain's CDR3 is CASSYRRGTEAFF. CDR3 coding DNA: TGTGCCAGCAGTTACCGGAGGGGCACTGAAGCTTTCTTT.

Points on this clonotype: An end of the junction does not agree with germline; a read error may underlie this. The chain combines TRBV30 with TRBJ1-5, with 7 bases identical to TRBD1. In germline, CDR1 is GTSNPN, CDR2 SVGIG (reference sequence). The CDR3 runs 20 residues. The CDR3 nucleotides are TGTGTCTGGAGTGTAGAGGTCGGGACAGTACGCTCGAGTAGCAATCAGCCCCAGCATTTT. This sequence encodes CVWSVEVGTVRSSSNQPQHF. The variable domain in full, with the rest retrieved from reference TRBV30 and TRBJ1-5, is SQTIHQWPATLVQPVGSPLSLECTVEGTSNPNLYWYRQAAGRGLQLLFYSVGIGQISSEVPQNLSASRPQDRQFILSSKKLLLSDSGFYLCVWSVEVGTVRSSSNQPQHFGDGTRLSIL.

This clonotype has a count of ten or more. V is TRBV4-1 and J is TRBJ2-6, with 11 bases fitting TRBD1. Unmatched junction bases numbered 4, after V lost 1 base and J lost 2 bases. CDR1 and CDR2 (germline): MGHRA, YSYEKL. This CDR3 has 18 residues. CDR3 bases: TGCGCCAGCAGCCAAGGGACAGGGGGCGCCGCTGGGGCCAACGTCCTGACTTTC. As protein: CASSQGTGGAAGANVLTF.

This clonotype was recorded many times. The gene calls are TRBV11-2 and TRBJ2-2, with TRBD2 as a possible D gene (5 bases). In germline, CDR1 is SGHAT, CDR2 FQNNGV. Trimming took off 0 bases at V and 5 bases at J, with 10 bases between the two ends. CDR3 length: 15 amino acids. The CDR3 bases are TGTGCCAGCAGCTTAGAGTTTTCGGGGACCGGGGAGCTGTTTTTT. Translated, it gives CASSLEFSGTGELFF. Combining the CDR3 with reference TRBV11-2 and TRBJ2-2 gives the whole variable domain EAGVAQSPRYKIIEKRQSVAFWCNPISGHATLYWYQQILGQGPKLLIQFQNNGVVDDSQLPKDRFSAERLKGVDSTLKIQPAKLEDSAVYLCASSLEFSGTGELFFGEGSRLTVL.

There are many counts of this clonotype. V is TRBV29-1 and J is TRBJ1-1; TRBD1 might be the D (6 bases). The CDR3 is 13 residues long. Germline CDR1 is SQVTM and CDR2 is ANQGSEA. Trimming left V 4 bases short and J 1 base short, with 10 bases between. CDR3 loop: CSVVGQTNTEAFF. Written as DNA, the CDR3 is TGCAGCGTTGTGGGACAAACGAACACTGAAGCTTTCTTT.

This clonotype was seen at least ten times. The chain joins TRBV10-3 to TRBJ2-5; 8 nucleotides line up with TRBD2. There are 13 residues in the CDR3. J lost 4 bases, V lost 7 bases, and 5 bases had no gene match. CDR1 is ENHRY and CDR2 is SYGVKD in the germline V gene. The CDR3: CAIKRESSETQYF. The CDR3 nucleotides are TGTGCCATCAAGCGGGAGTCGTCAGAGACCCAGTACTTC.

This clonotype was counted ten times or more. Given a much more abundant clone one base away, this may be a read error. The chain is built from TRBV28 and TRBJ2-2; D is ambiguous. Germline V gene sequence: CDR1 MDHEN, CDR2 SYDVKM. The CDR3 consists of 12 residues. V lost 3 bases and J 6 bases, leaving 5 bases between the germline ends. This CDR3 is CASSFWSGELFF. The CDR3 nucleotides are TGTGCCAGCAGTTTTTGGTCCGGGGAGCTGTTTTTT. The full variable domain, rest sourced from reference TRBV28 and TRBJ2-2, is DVKVTQSSRYLVKRTGEKVFLECVQDMDHENMFWYRQDPGLGLRLIYFSYDVKMKEKGDIPEGYSVSREKKERFSLILESASTNQTSMYLCASSFWSGELFFGEGSRLTVL.

The V and J genes are TRBV12-5 and TRBJ2-2; the D gene could be TRBD1 or TRBD2 (5 bases each). This CDR3 has 14 residues. The V gene's germline CDR1 is LGHNT and CDR2 FRNRAP. V was trimmed by 4 bases and J by 7 bases, leaving 13 bases between them. CDR3 protein: CASGSETGLGELFF. The CDR3 DNA follows: TGTGCTAGTGGTTCCGAAACGGGGCTCGGGGAGCTGTTTTTT. Full variable domain (outside the CDR3, taken from reference TRBV12-5 and TRBJ2-2): DARVTQTPRHKVTEMGQEVTMRCQPILGHNTVFWYRQTMMQGLELLAYFRNRAPLDDSGMPKDRFSAEMPDATLATLKIQPSEPRDSAVYFCASGSETGLGELFFGEGSRLTVL.